The sequence of this TCR beta chain was determined in a study of blood T cells in healthy people across ages. Trimming removed 2 bases at V and 7 bases at J, with 14 bases between. The germline V gene encodes CDR1 MNHNY and CDR2 SVGAGI (reference sequence). This CDR3 has 14 residues. With a J-beta primer mix and a sample-barcoded 5' primer, a second PCR ran about 7 to 11 cycles. A 12-random-nucleotide template-switch adaptor tagged each cDNA molecule. TCRdb re-analysed the 5' RACE reads in MiXCR, keeping a single row per CDR3 protein. This table holds around 650,000 distinct CDR3 sequences, roughly 41% found once. Researchers isolated at least 7 million PBMCs per sample.

This clonotype was obtained from a man older than 75 in good health. The chain combines TRBV6-6 with TRBJ1-2; D is perhaps TRBD1 (5 bases). Sequencing used blood. The CDR3 sequence: CASSYAAGLVGYTF. The DNA of the CDR3 is TGTGCCAGCAGTTACGCGGCAGGGCTGGTTGGCTACACCTTC.